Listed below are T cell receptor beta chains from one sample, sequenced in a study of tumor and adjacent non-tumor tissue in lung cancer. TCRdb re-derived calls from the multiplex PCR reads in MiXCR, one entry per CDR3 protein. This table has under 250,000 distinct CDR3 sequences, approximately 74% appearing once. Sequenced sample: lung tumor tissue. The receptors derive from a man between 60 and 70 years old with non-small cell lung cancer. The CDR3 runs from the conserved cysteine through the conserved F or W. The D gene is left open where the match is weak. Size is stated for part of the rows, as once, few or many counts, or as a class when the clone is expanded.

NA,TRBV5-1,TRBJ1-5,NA,CASSLGAGDSNQSQHF,TGCGCCAGCAGCCTGGGTGCAGGAGATAGCAATCAGTCCCAGCATTTT
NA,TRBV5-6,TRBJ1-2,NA,CVGTQSRVLGYTF,TGTGTCGGCACCCAATCGAGAGTCCTTGGCTACACCTTC
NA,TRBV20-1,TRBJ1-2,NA,CSARIPEQRSYTF,TGCAGTGCCCGTATACCGGAACAGAGGAGCTACACCTTC
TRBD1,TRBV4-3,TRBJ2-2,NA,CSSSLGGDRGRTGELFF,TGCTCCAGCAGTCTAGGGGGGGACAGGGGGCGTACCGGGGAGCTGTTTTTT
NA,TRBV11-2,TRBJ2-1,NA,CASSSEPRGHEQFF,TGTGCCAGCAGCTCAGAACCTAGGGGCCATGAGCAGTTCTTC
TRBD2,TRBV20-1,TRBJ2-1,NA,CSTRDTSGGADEQFF,TGCAGTACTAGAGATACTAGCGGGGGGGCTGATGAGCAGTTCTTC
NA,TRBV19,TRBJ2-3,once,CTSSIDPSLGGTQYF,TGTACCAGTAGTATAGACCCTTCACTGGGGGGTACGCAGTATTTT
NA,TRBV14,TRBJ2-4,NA,CASSSLVWENIQYF,TGTGCCAGCAGCTCATTAGTCTGGGAAAACATTCAGTACTTC
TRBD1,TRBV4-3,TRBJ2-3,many,CASSRQVGTGLTDTQYF,TGCGCCAGCAGCCGCCAGGTCGGGACAGGACTCACAGATACGCAGTATTTT
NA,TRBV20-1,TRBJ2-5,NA,CSARVAIAGGHREAQYF,TGCAGTGCTAGAGTCGCGATAGCAGGGGGGCATCGAGAGGCCCAGTACTTC
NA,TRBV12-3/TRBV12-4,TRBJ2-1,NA,CASSLLVKGEQFF,TGTGCCAGCAGTTTGTTGGTGAAGGGTGAGCAGTTCTTC
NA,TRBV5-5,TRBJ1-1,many,CASSPGWNTEAFF,TGTGCCAGCAGCCCGGGATGGAACACTGAAGCTTTCTTT
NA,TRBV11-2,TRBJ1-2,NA,CASSLGLDYGHTF,TGTGCCAGCAGCTTGGGACTCGACTACGGCCACACCTTC
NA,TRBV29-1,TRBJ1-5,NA,CSLAEGQNPNQPQHF,TGCAGCCTTGCTGAGGGGCAGAACCCCAATCAGCCCCAGCATTTT
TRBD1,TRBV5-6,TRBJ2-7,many,CASSWTGVSYEQYF,TGTGCCAGCAGCTGGACAGGGGTCTCCTACGAGCAGTACTTC
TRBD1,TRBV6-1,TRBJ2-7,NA,CASSPQTGISHEQYF,TGTGCCAGCAGTCCCCAGACAGGGATTTCGCACGAGCAGTACTTC
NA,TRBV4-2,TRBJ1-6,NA,CASRLVREDNSPLHF,TGTGCCAGCAGACTTGTCAGGGAGGATAATTCACCCCTCCACTTT
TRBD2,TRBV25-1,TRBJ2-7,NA,CASNLNAGGEQYF,TGTGCCAGCAACCTAAACGCGGGGGGAGAGCAGTATTTC
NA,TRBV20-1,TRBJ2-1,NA,CNGSWAPGNEQFF,TGCAATGGGTCTTGGGCCCCGGGCAATGAGCAGTTCTTC
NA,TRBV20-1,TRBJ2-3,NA,CSTTGSGLGTDTQYF,TGCAGTACCACGGGTAGCGGATTGGGCACAGATACGCAGTATTTT
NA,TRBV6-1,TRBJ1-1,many,CASSEVAASEAFF,TGTGCCAGCAGTGAAGTTGCAGCCTCTGAAGCTTTCTTT
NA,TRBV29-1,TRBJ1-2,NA,CRVDPQTNYGYTF,TGCAGAGTTGACCCTCAGACAAACTATGGATACACCTTC